What follows are 32 T cell receptor beta chains derived from one specimen sequenced in a study of cytotoxic CD8 clonotypes in ibrutinib-treated CLL. Here immunoSEQ multiplex PCR was the method, and the copy in TCRdb shows in-frame clones only, minus some. The sample contains tens of thousands of clones, 55% to 75% of which appear only once. The starting material was PBMCs, obtained at disease progression, from a patient treated with ibrutinib. The origin of the receptors is a human donor with chronic lymphocytic leukemia.

The V and J genes are TRBV5-1 and TRBJ1-2; D is unclear. CDR1 is SGHRS, CDR2 YFSETQ, per germline. The CDR3 is 15 residues long. The V gene lost 1 base and the J gene lost 1 base, with 11 bases spanning the gap. CDR3 sequence (DNA): TGCGCCAGCAGCTTGTTGTGGGTTGGTAACTATGGCTACACCTTC. The encoded protein is CASSLLWVGNYGYTF.

The chain is built from TRBV21-1 and TRBJ1-1; the table's D call, TRBD1, has no DNA check behind it. TRBV21-1 is an annotated pseudogene. The CDR3 covers 16 residues. The CDR3 DNA reads as TGTGCCAGCAGATTATGTATAGACACAATTCGCACTGAAGCTTTCTTT. Its translation is CASRLCIDTIRTEAFF.

This clone was observed a handful of times. The V and J genes are TRBV27 and TRBJ1-2; perhaps TRBD1 as D (5 bases). The CDR3 contains 11 residues. Germline V gene sequence: CDR1 MNHEY, CDR2 SMNVEV (reference sequence). The V gene lost 10 bases and the J gene lost 8 bases, with 14 bases spanning the gap. This CDR3 is CATQSGQGYTF. The CDR3 DNA sequence: TGTGCCACACAATCAGGGCAGGGCTACACCTTC.

The V and J genes are TRBV7-9 and TRBJ1-2; no clear D gene. CDR1 SEHNR and CDR2 FQNEAQ come from the germline V gene (reference sequence). V lost 9 bases and J lost 3, with 11 bases in between. This CDR3 region has 12 residues. The DNA for the CDR3 is TGTGCCAGGGATAAGTTAGACTATGGCTACACCTTC. Residues: CARDKLDYGYTF.

This chain uses TRBV5-1 with TRBJ2-7; D is possibly TRBD2 (6 bases). CDR3 length: 14 residues. Trimming stripped 3 bases from V and 0 bases from J, with 10 bases between. Per the germline V gene, CDR1 is SGHRS and CDR2 is YFSETQ. The CDR3 DNA is TGCGCCAGCAGCTGGGGGGACTCCTCCTACGAGCAGTACTTC. Translation: CASSWGDSSYEQYF.

The table lists this clone with a few counts. CDR3 bases: TGTGCCAGCAGTGAACGGGGCAGGACCTACGAGCAGTACTTC. It specifies CASSERGRTYEQYF. This rearrangement joins TRBV2 to TRBJ2-7; D might be TRBD1 or TRBD2, each matching 5 bases. The CDR3 is 14 amino acids. Trimming cost V 2 bases and J 2 bases, with 10 bases left between them. Germline lookup yields CDR1 SNHLY and CDR2 FYNNEI.

This clone has a single count. The chain uses TRBV6-1 and TRBJ1-1, with a tentative D call TRBD1 (5 bases). The CDR3 sequence is 14 residues long. CDR1 is MNHNS, CDR2 SASEGT, per germline. V was clipped by 4 bases and J by 10 bases, with 19 bases between them. The CDR3 DNA sequence: TGTGCCAGCAGTGGAGGATTAGAAACAGGAAGAGCTTTCTTT. It translates to CASSGGLETGRAFF.

This clone was recorded once. V usage is TRBV6-6 and J usage is TRBJ2-3; D may be TRBD2 (6 bases). Trimming removed 6 bases at V and 4 bases at J, with 17 bases between. CDR1 is MNHNY, CDR2 SVGAGI, per germline (reference sequence). The CDR3 covers 15 residues. CDR3 sequence: CASRMGRRAADTQYF. The CDR3 DNA sequence: TGTGCCAGCAGGATGGGAAGGAGGGCGGCAGATACGCAGTATTTT.

CDR3 DNA: TGTGCCAGCAGGGAAGGAAGTATGAACACTGAAGCTTTCTTT. It codes for CASREGSMNTEAFF. V usage is TRBV27 and J usage is TRBJ1-1; D not certain. Germline V lookup: CDR1 MNHEY, CDR2 SMNVEV (reference sequence). The CDR3 has 14 residues. The V end was cut by 6 bases, the J end by 0 bases, with 11 bases between.

The chain joins TRBV18 to TRBJ2-7; the match to TRBD1 covers 7 bases. CDR3 length: 12 amino acids. The V and J ends lost 6 bases and 9 bases, in that order; junction bases with no gene match: 8. Germline CDR1 KGHSH, CDR2 LQKENI. CDR3 sequence: CASSPGTVGQYF. The CDR3 nucleotides are TGTGCCAGCTCCCCGGGGACAGTCGGGCAGTACTTC.

V and J are TRBV6-1 and TRBJ1-2, with D perhaps TRBD1 (6 bases). Germline V gene lookup returns CDR1 MNHNS and CDR2 SASEGT. Trimming removed 3 bases at V and 4 bases at J, with 9 bases between. The CDR3 has 13 residues. CDR3 region: CASSDGTPYGYTF. In DNA, the CDR3 is TGTGCCAGCAGTGACGGGACACCCTATGGCTACACCTTC.

DNA of the CDR3: TGTGCCAGCAGTTTAAACGCCGGGGAGCTGTTTTTT. It yields the protein CASSLNAGELFF. The chain couples TRBV27 to TRBJ2-2; D call uncertain. CDR3 length: 12 residues. V was trimmed by 2 bases and J by 6 bases, leaving 4 bases between them. Germline values: CDR1 MNHEY, CDR2 SMNVEV (reference sequence).

This sequence joins TRBV2 and TRBJ1-1; weak D call: TRBD1 (5 bases). The V end was cut by 0 bases, the J end by 4 bases, with 12 bases between. The CDR3 consists of 15 residues. In germline, CDR1 is SNHLY, CDR2 FYNNEI. Here the CDR3 DNA reads TGTGCCAGCAGTGAAGCGCTGTCTCAGGGCACTGAAGCTTTCTTT. Translated, it gives CASSEALSQGTEAFF.

A note on this clone: The junction does not match germline at one end; this may be a read error. The genes are TRBV5-4 and TRBJ1-2; 9 nucleotides line up with TRBD1. Germline-derived CDR1 and CDR2 are SGHNT and YYREEE (reference sequence). CDR3 size: 13 residues. CDR3 nucleotide sequence: TGTGCCAGCAGCCTAGGGACAGGGAACACATTCGCCTTC. It encodes CASSLGTGNTFAF.

The gene calls are TRBV10-1 and TRBJ1-1; the D is unclear. Trimming removed 6 bases from V and 3 bases from J, with 14 bases in between. Germline CDR1 reads WNHNN; CDR2 reads SYGVQD (reference sequence). CDR3 length: 14 amino acids. The CDR3 coding sequence is TGCGCCAGCAGCGATGGGTCGAGGTACACTGAAGCTTTCTTT. The encoded protein is CASSDGSRYTEAFF.

This clone came up a few times. The chain is built from TRBV18 and TRBJ2-2; D gene ambiguous. The CDR3 is 14 residues long. Trimming left V 2 bases short and J 3 bases short, with 7 bases between. CDR1 is KGHSH, CDR2 LQKENI, per germline. CDR3 region: CASSPVRDTGELFF. CDR3 nucleotide sequence: TGTGCCAGCTCACCAGTAAGGGACACCGGGGAGCTGTTTTTT.

This clone was found a few times. The V and J genes are TRBV2 and TRBJ2-1; D is perhaps TRBD1 (5 bases). V lost 1 base and J 8 bases, leaving 9 bases between the germline ends. This CDR3 is built from 13 residues. CDR1 is SNHLY and CDR2 is FYNNEI in the germline V gene. CDR3 loop: CASSEVAGYEQFF. The CDR3 nucleotides are TGTGCCAGCAGTGAAGTCGCAGGGTATGAGCAGTTCTTC.

This rearrangement joins TRBV18 to TRBJ1-1; 7 positions match TRBD1. This CDR3 has 14 amino acids. Trimming took 6 bases from V and 4 from J; bases not matched to a gene: 8. CDR1 and CDR2 from the germline V gene are KGHSH and LQKENI. The CDR3 sequence is CASSRAGGGTEAFF. CDR3 bases: TGTGCCAGCTCGAGGGCAGGGGGGGGCACTGAAGCTTTCTTT.

This clone was seen only once. One end of the junction varies from germline; a read error may be responsible. The V and J genes are TRBV11-3 and TRBJ2-5, with a tentative D call TRBD2 (6 bases). Germline loops: CDR1 SGHNT, CDR2 YENEEA. The CDR3 is 13 amino acids. CDR3 region: CASSVDRDSPQYF. The CDR3 DNA follows: TGTGCCAGCAGCGTAGACCGGGACTCTCCCCAGTACTTC.

This rearrangement joins TRBV28 to TRBJ2-3; D is possibly TRBD1 (5 bases). Germline V gene data show CDR1 as MDHEN and CDR2 as SYDVKM. V was trimmed by 3 bases and J by 4 bases, leaving 11 bases between them. The CDR3 is made up of 14 amino acids. CDR3 coding DNA: TGTGCCAGCAGTTTGTTCAGGGATGCAGATACGCAGTATTTT. Protein: CASSLFRDADTQYF. The entire variable domain, with the rest obtained from reference TRBV28 and TRBJ2-3, is as follows: DVKVTQSSRYLVKRTGEKVFLECVQDMDHENMFWYRQDPGLGLRLIYFSYDVKMKEKGDIPEGYSVSREKKERFSLILESASTNQTSMYLCASSLFRDADTQYFGPGTRLTVL.

This chain connects TRBV18 to TRBJ2-1, with 16 nucleotides matching TRBD2. V lost 8 bases and J lost 9; bases outside the gene matches: 13. The CDR3 runs 17 residues. The germline gives CDR1 KGHSH, CDR2 LQKENI. This CDR3 reads CASQSNKGLAGGFEQFF. The DNA for the CDR3 is TGTGCCAGCCAATCAAACAAGGGACTAGCGGGAGGGTTTGAGCAGTTCTTC.

J is TRBJ2-3 and V is TRBV27; D perhaps matches TRBD1 (5 bases). Germline V CDR1 and CDR2: MNHEY, SMNVEV (reference sequence). V lost 7 bases to trimming and J lost 0 bases, with 14 bases between them. The CDR3 is 15 residues long. CDR3 protein: CASIPGSASTDTQYF. The CDR3 nucleotides read TGTGCCAGCATTCCAGGGTCCGCCAGCACAGATACGCAGTATTTT.

This clone was counted only a few times. This sequence joins TRBV7-6 and TRBJ2-2, with D perhaps assigned TRBD1 or TRBD2 (6 bases each). The V gene lost 3 bases and the J gene lost 6 bases, with 17 bases spanning the gap. Germline CDR1 reads SGHVS; CDR2 reads FNYEAQ. There are 16 residues in the CDR3. The CDR3, as DNA: TGTGCCAGCAGCTTCCAAGGGGGGTTGGCGGCCGGGGAGCTGTTTTTT. This encodes CASSFQGGLAAGELFF.

This clone has a handful of counts. The chain links TRBV6-5 to TRBJ2-7, with a possible D match to TRBD2 (6 bases). CDR3 length equals 14 residues. The V and J ends lost 0 bases and 6 bases respectively, with 12 bases between them. The germline V gene encodes CDR1 MNHEY and CDR2 SVGAGI. CDR3 loop: CASSYSRLGGEQYF. The CDR3 DNA follows: TGTGCCAGCAGTTACTCCCGACTAGGAGGCGAGCAGTACTTC.

This clone was seen a few times. Other DNA sequences in this sample translate to the same CDR3. The gene calls are TRBV25-1 and TRBJ2-7; 10 bases are shared with TRBD1. CDR3 length: 18 amino acids. Germline V gene data show CDR1 as MGHDK and CDR2 as SYGVNS. Trimming at V came to 6 bases and at J to 1 base, leaving 15 bases not matched to a gene. The CDR3 DNA reads TGTGCCAGCAGCGGTCGAAGCTCGGACAGGGGGGGGTCCTACGAGCAGTACTTC. Translating it yields CASSGRSSDRGGSYEQYF.

The chain links TRBV10-2 to TRBJ1-1; D is possibly TRBD1 (6 bases). The CDR3 is 11 amino acids. Germline V lookup: CDR1 WSHSY, CDR2 SAAADI. V lost 5 bases to trimming and J lost 9 bases, with 10 bases between them. The CDR3 coding sequence is TGCGCCAGCAGTCAGACAGGAAAAGCTTTCTTT. It translates to CASSQTGKAFF.

The rearrangement uses TRBV7-9 and TRBJ1-2; possibly TRBD1 for D (5 bases). CDR1 and CDR2 (germline): SEHNR, FQNEAQ (reference sequence). V lost 4 bases and J lost 4, with 10 bases in between. This CDR3 is 13 amino acids long. The chain's CDR3 is CASSSTRAYGYTF. In nucleotides, the CDR3 is TGTGCCAGCAGCTCAACCAGGGCCTATGGCTACACCTTC.

The chain joins TRBV4-1 to TRBJ2-2, with TRBD1 identical over 7 bases. The CDR3 is made up of 17 amino acids. V gave up 1 base and J gave up 4 bases; unmatched junction bases: 9. Germline-derived CDR1 and CDR2 are MGHRA and YSYEKL. The CDR3 protein is CASSQVSPGQATGELFF. CDR3 in DNA: TGCGCCAGCAGCCAAGTTTCTCCCGGACAGGCCACCGGGGAGCTGTTTTTT.

This chain joins TRBV5-1 and TRBJ2-7; D perhaps matches TRBD1 (6 bases). CDR3 length equals 13 residues. Germline lookup yields CDR1 SGHRS and CDR2 YFSETQ. Trimming shortened V by 0 bases and J by 5 bases, and 9 bases separated the two germline ends. The DNA of the CDR3 is TGCGCCAGCAGCTTGGACAGGGACCACGAGCAGTACTTC. Its protein is CASSLDRDHEQYF.

In its sample, this clone ranks as medium-sized (0.01 to 0.1%). This chain joins TRBV5-5 and TRBJ1-1; D is unresolved. Trimming took off 6 bases at V and 3 bases at J, with 15 bases between the two ends. Germline CDR1 is SGHKS and CDR2 is YYEKEE (reference sequence). The CDR3 is 14 residues long. CDR3 DNA: TGTGCCAGCACCCGGGCTCCTGGGCACACTGAAGCTTTCTTT. Residues: CASTRAPGHTEAFF.

The table lists this clone with a count of one. V and J are TRBV5-6 and TRBJ1-4; D uncertain. Germline values: CDR1 SGHDT, CDR2 YYEEEE. V was pared by 5 bases and J by 4 bases, with 15 bases between. The CDR3 totals 15 residues. The CDR3 DNA reads as TGTGCCAGCAGACGCAAAACAGAGCATAATGAAAAACTGTTTTTT. This translates into CASRRKTEHNEKLFF.

This chain joins TRBV5-4 and TRBJ2-7, with TRBD2 matching over 13 bases. The CDR3 extends over 15 amino acids. After removal of 5 bases from V and 13 bases from J, the junction contained 15 bases not matched to a gene. CDR1 and CDR2 from the germline V gene are SGHNT and YYREEE (reference sequence). The CDR3 region is CASSRPGLAGSGTYF. CDR3 DNA: TGTGCCAGCAGTCGGCCGGGACTAGCGGGAAGCGGCACCTACTTC.